These 15 T cell receptor beta chains originate from one sample sequenced in a study of T cell changes during pregnancy in multiple sclerosis. Method: immunoSEQ multiplex PCR; TCRdb's copy keeps in-frame clones and lacks some. The sample contains fewer than 90,000 clones, about 90% of which appear only once. The starting material was peripheral blood, obtained in the second trimester of pregnancy. The receptors come from a female donor with multiple sclerosis, enrolled in a pregnancy study.

This clone appeared a few times. The chain carries TRBV29-1 and TRBJ1-1, with no clear D. Germline lookup yields CDR1 SQVTM and CDR2 ANQGSEA. Trimming cost V 3 bases and J 7 bases, with 9 bases left between them. CDR3 length equals 11 residues. The CDR3 spells CSVEPGNEAFF. The CDR3 DNA sequence: TGCAGCGTTGAGCCGGGGAATGAAGCTTTCTTT.

This rearrangement joins TRBV4-1 to TRBJ2-3; TRBD2 agrees at 10 bases. Germline V gene sequence: CDR1 MGHRA, CDR2 YSYEKL. The CDR3 consists of 15 residues. V trimming: 4 bases; J trimming: 2 bases; junction bases outside the gene matches: 3. The CDR3 region is CASSPLAGHTDTQYF. The CDR3, as DNA: TGCGCCAGCAGCCCACTAGCGGGGCACACAGATACGCAGTATTTT.

This CDR3 reads CASSQDLTGTQYF. CDR3 nucleotides: TGCGCCAGCAGCCAAGATTTAACGGGGACCCAGTACTTC. The gene calls are TRBV4-3 and TRBJ2-5; no definite D call. V gave up 0 bases and J gave up 7 bases, with 9 bases separating them. The CDR3 sequence is 13 residues long. Germline V gene lookup returns CDR1 LGHNA and CDR2 YSLEER.

The chain joins TRBV6-5 to TRBJ2-7, with D possibly being TRBD1 (6 bases). V lost 6 bases and J lost 7, with 19 bases in between. This CDR3 contains 14 residues. Germline CDR1 and CDR2: MNHEY and SVGAGI. CDR3 coding DNA: TGTGCCAGCAGCCCACCTAGGGGGTCGCGGGAGCAGTACTTC. Protein product: CASSPPRGSREQYF.

The chain is built from TRBV5-6 and TRBJ1-4; TRBD1 aligns across 9 bases. This CDR3 has 14 residues. CDR1 and CDR2 from the germline V gene are SGHDT and YYEEEE. V dropped 4 bases and J dropped 8; count of bases not matched to a gene: 6. In nucleotides, the CDR3 is TGTGCCAGCAGCGAAGGGACAGGGCGCGAAAAACTGTTTTTT. Encoded protein: CASSEGTGREKLFF.

A single count supports this clone. V and J are TRBV7-9 and TRBJ2-7; a weak D match, TRBD2 (5 bases). Trimming pared 3 bases from V and 7 bases from J, leaving 10 bases between. The CDR3 has 12 amino acids. Germline assignment: CDR1 SEHNR and CDR2 FQNEAQ (reference sequence). CDR3 residues: CASSLTGKEQYF. The CDR3 DNA is TGTGCCAGCAGCTTGACGGGGAAGGAGCAGTACTTC.

The V gene is TRBV7-9, the J gene TRBJ1-5, with 7 nucleotides matching TRBD1. Trimming took 5 bases from V and 4 from J; bases not matched to a gene: 11. This CDR3 is 16 amino acids long. Looked up from germline, CDR1 is SEHNR and CDR2 is FQNEAQ (reference sequence). In nucleotides, the CDR3 is TGTGCCAGCAGCCAGGAGGGACAGCTAATTAATCAGCCCCAGCATTTT. This encodes CASSQEGQLINQPQHF.

This chain uses TRBV7-2 with TRBJ1-4; D call uncertain. With 2 bases removed from V and 8 bases from J, the gap between germline ends came to 18 bases. CDR3 size: 16 residues. Germline CDR1 reads SGHTA; CDR2 reads FQGNSA. The CDR3 nucleotides are TGTGCCAGCAGCTTACACTCCAGAGGCTCCCTAGAAAAACTGTTTTTT. This encodes CASSLHSRGSLEKLFF.

V is TRBV5-6 and J is TRBJ1-5; D is ambiguous. The CDR3 covers 16 residues. The germline CDR1 and CDR2 sequences are SGHDT and YYEEEE. V was shortened by 0 bases and J by 2 bases, with 12 bases between the two germline ends. CDR3 in DNA: TGTGCCAGCAGCTTGGGGGTCTTTGAGGGCAATCAGCCCCAGCATTTT. This codes for CASSLGVFEGNQPQHF. The whole variable domain, filled in from reference TRBV5-6 and TRBJ1-5, reads DAGVTQSPTHLIKTRGQQVTLRCSPKSGHDTVSWYQQALGQGPQFIFQYYEEEERQRGNFPDRFSGHQFPNYSSELNVNALLLGDSALYLCASSLGVFEGNQPQHFGDGTRLSIL.

The V gene is TRBV5-4, the J gene TRBJ2-5, with a tentative D call TRBD2 (6 bases). Trimming removed 0 bases at V and 5 bases at J, with 11 bases between. This CDR3 region has 14 residues. The germline V gene has CDR1 SGHNT and CDR2 YYREEE (reference sequence). The CDR3 protein is CASSLELARETQYF. The CDR3 DNA follows: TGTGCCAGCAGCTTGGAACTAGCAAGGGAGACCCAGTACTTC.

The rearrangement links TRBV5-4 to TRBJ1-2; 7 nucleotides agree with TRBD1. The CDR3 is made up of 14 amino acids. V shed 0 bases, J shed 4 bases, and the junction held 3 bases outside the gene matches. Germline V lookup: CDR1 SGHNT, CDR2 YYREEE (reference sequence). In DNA, the CDR3 is TGTGCCAGCAGCTTGGAGAGACAGGGCTATGGCTACACCTTC. Translating it yields CASSLERQGYGYTF.

The V gene is TRBV11-3, the J gene TRBJ2-1, with D unresolved. CDR1 is SGHNT and CDR2 is YENEEA in the germline V gene. The CDR3 is made up of 13 amino acids. The V and J ends lost 5 bases and 9 bases respectively, with 14 bases between them. The CDR3, as DNA: TGTGCCAGCAGCCGAGGCGGCGTGACTGAGCAGTTCTTC. It specifies CASSRGGVTEQFF.

This clone was observed a single time. The chain carries TRBV5-3 and TRBJ1-2; D might be TRBD1 (6 bases). TRBV5-3 falls under the ORF class, with uncertain function. The V end lost 2 bases, the J end lost 0 bases, and 14 bases lay between the germline ends. CDR3 size: 16 residues. CDR3 sequence reads: CARSLPGTKSNYGYTF. For the CDR3, the DNA is TGTGCCAGAAGCTTACCCGGGACAAAGTCTAACTATGGCTACACCTTC.

This rearrangement joins TRBV30 to TRBJ2-7, with 7 bases lining up with TRBD1. The CDR3 has 12 amino acids. Unmatched junction bases numbered 4, after V lost 7 bases and J lost 1 base. Per germline, CDR1 GTSNPN and CDR2 SVGIG (reference sequence). The chain's CDR3 is CASQGDSYEQYF. Written as DNA, the CDR3 is TGTGCCTCCCAGGGGGATTCCTACGAGCAGTACTTC.

This clone was counted once. CDR3 in DNA: TGTGCCAGCAGTACAGGGGGCGCTGGGGCCAACGTCCTGACTTTC. Its translation is CASSTGGAGANVLTF. The chain joins TRBV6-5 to TRBJ2-6, with 9 bases lining up with TRBD1. The CDR3 loop spans 15 amino acids. Looked up from germline, CDR1 is MNHEY and CDR2 is SVGAGI. The V gene end was trimmed by 5 bases and the J gene end by 2 bases; junction bases not matched to a gene: 1.